This T cell receptor beta chain is from a study of T-cell reconstitution after alpha-beta-depleted transplantation in children. Overall study findings and caveats: From newly produced T cells came most of the T-cell counts and diversity one year after transplant. There were some patients whose high TCRbeta diversity at day 60 came from surviving recipient T cells and thymic progenitors. About two months after transplant, alpha-beta T cells reportedly came from several hundred expanded graft clones.

There are 14 residues in the CDR3. The germline gives CDR1 SGHRS, CDR2 YFSETQ. V was shortened by 2 bases and J by 6 bases, with 15 bases between the two germline ends. Comment on this clonotype: The target antigen is unknown.

Unique molecular identifiers were incorporated during preparation of the TCRbeta library. TCRdb ran MiXCR on the PCR reads and lists one entry per CDR3 protein. The table shows more than 400,000 distinct CDR3 sequences, with 43% occurring only once. The sample here was PBMCs, taken before TCRalphabeta/CD19-depleted stem cell transplant. The receptor was derived from a girl aged 2-10 years with aplastic anemia, due to receive a stem cell transplant. J is TRBJ2-7 and V is TRBV5-1; weak D call: TRBD2 (6 bases). CDR3 DNA sequence: TGCGCCAGCAGCTTTCTGGCTACCGGGGGCGAGCAGTACTTC. It specifies CASSFLATGGEQYF. Full variable domain (outside the CDR3, taken from reference TRBV5-1 and TRBJ2-7): KAGVTQTPRYLIKTRGQQVTLSCSPISGHRSVSWYQQTPGQGLQFLFEYFSETQRNKGNFPGRFSGRQFSNSRSEMNVSTLELGDSALYLCASSFLATGGEQYFGPGTRLTVT.